These T cell receptor beta chains were read from a single sample in a study of blood T cell repertoires in COVID-19. Sequencing was performed with immunoSEQ multiplex PCR; in TCRdb, only in-frame clones are kept and a portion is missing. The profile covers about 20,000 clones, with around 89% appearing a single time and approximately 7.5% taken by the ten largest. Sequencing used peripheral blood. The receptors derive from a woman aged 60 to 75 with active COVID-19. CDR3s include the opening cysteine and the closing phenylalanine or tryptophan. The D gene is left open where the match is weak.

cdr3_aa,d_call,v_call
CASSQVGGNQETQYF,NA,TRBV3-1/TRBV3-2
CSVEDRGQNRYNEQFF,NA,TRBV29-1
CASIYGTDTQYF,NA,TRBV2
CASRKSGGKQETQYF,TRBD2,TRBV3-1/TRBV3-2
CASSEETGYGYTF,TRBD1,TRBV6-1
CASSIRSPGSKDTQYF,NA,TRBV19
CASSLVGVSTDTQYF,NA,TRBV5-1
CASSTPSNEQFF,NA,TRBV6-6
CASSRDRGKTQYF,TRBD1,TRBV5-6
CASSFTLSQFGTGELFF,NA,TRBV11-2
CASTPRGAVQETQYF,NA,TRBV3-1/TRBV3-2
CASSISRAYEQYF,NA,TRBV19
CASSQVGVNYGYTF,NA,TRBV3-1/TRBV3-2
CASSPQGGQETQYF,TRBD1,TRBV5-1
CASSAGQGIGGSGANVLTF,TRBD1,TRBV7-9
CASRSGENTEAFF,NA,TRBV10-1
CASSQGGTGDGEKLFF,TRBD1,TRBV4-2
CAINPDRDTEAFF,TRBD1,TRBV10-3
CASTPHQQGNTEAFF,NA,TRBV10-2
CASSLIIGRENEKLFF,NA,TRBV11-2
CASSPLGPNQPQHF,NA,TRBV7-9
CASSSLAGGYEQFF,TRBD2,TRBV6-5
CASSLSGTGGISPLHF,TRBD1,TRBV27
CASSGGLAGVDTQYF,TRBD2,TRBV9
CASRPTTQGTNTEAFF,TRBD1,TRBV5-1
CASSDPAGPSDTQYF,NA,TRBV5-6
CASSPTGTGSYGYTF,TRBD1,TRBV6-4
CASSDNRVSYGYTF,NA,TRBV10-2
CASSPERGRSYEQYF,TRBD2,TRBV11-2
CASSILAGLQETQYF,TRBD2,TRBV19